This T cell receptor (beta chain) stems from a study of cytomegalovirus exposure and HLA in healthy donors. For the study at large: The study's early data release held about 85 million unique TCRs from HLA-typed donors.

Germline V gene lookup returns CDR1 MRHNA and CDR2 SNTAGT. This CDR3 region has 15 residues. V gave up 4 bases and J gave up 7 bases; unmatched junction bases: 3. This clone was seen a few times. The antigen remains undetermined. PCR used 60 Vbeta primers and 13 Jbeta primers. Method: immunoSEQ multiplex PCR; TCRdb's copy keeps in-frame clones and lacks some. The data show roughly 170,000 clones, with around 80% seen just once and just over 4.5% held by the top ten. Overall study results and limits: Researchers had no immune exposure information except CMV serostatus available. A later analysis found most CMV-associated TCR beta chains apparently HLA-restricted. Among TCR beta chains, those listed as cytomegalovirus-associated numbered roughly 150.

Material for sequencing was PBMCs. The sequence derives from a woman in her forties or fifties in good health and CMV-seropositive. The gene calls are TRBV6-4 and TRBJ1-6, with 11 positions matching TRBD1. CDR3 amino acids: CASSVDRGLNSPLHF. The CDR3 DNA sequence: TGTGCCAGCAGTGTGGACAGGGGGCTCAATTCACCCCTCCACTTT.